This TCR beta chain was sequenced for a study of Ad26.COV2.S vaccination and SARS-CoV-2 variants. Here immunoSEQ multiplex PCR was the method, and the copy in TCRdb shows in-frame clones only, minus some. The sample lists fewer than 400,000 clones, approximately 89% occurring once. Indicated treatment: roughly 18 received Ad26.COV2.S at low or high dose, single or two shots; about 5 received placebo; per-sample allocation not given. Specimen acquisition occurred on day 63 following the initial vaccine or placebo injection. Vaccination used an Ad26 vector expressing Wuhan-strain SARS-CoV-2 spike. Looked up from germline, CDR1 is SGHRS and CDR2 is YFSETQ. The CDR3 runs 17 residues. V trimming: 2 bases; J trimming: 0 bases; junction bases outside the gene matches: 6. In the case of this clone: Its target is unknown.

Points from the study as a whole: Substantial breadth was reported for post-vaccination spike-specific CD8+ and CD4+ T cells.

This chain links TRBV5-1 with TRBJ2-1; TRBD1 matches at 9 bases. This receptor was taken from a person between 18 and 60 years old who received the Ad26.COV2.S COVID-19 vaccine or a placebo. The sequencing here drew on peripheral blood, taken in a trial of Ad26.COV2.S vaccine versus placebo. CDR3 region: CASSFWVTGGSYNEQFF. The CDR3 region has the DNA TGCGCCAGCAGCTTTTGGGTGACAGGGGGCTCCTACAATGAGCAGTTCTTC.